Listed here are 17 T cell receptor beta chains from one sample, sequenced in a study of CD8 T cells in ankylosing spondylitis. Study-wide results and limits: Ankylosing spondylitis blood appeared to carry a characteristic TCR beta motif of 7 or 8 highly homologous variants.

Their cognate antigens are unknown. TCRdb used MiXCR to reprocess the 5' RACE reads, holding one entry per CDR3 protein. The sample carries 350,000 or so distinct CDR3 sequences, roughly 8% recorded once. Input material: blood, either unsorted or a sorted T cell fraction (not recorded which). The source of these receptors is a male donor with ankylosing spondylitis.

There are many counts of this clonotype. The chain links TRBV5-5 to TRBJ2-5; 7 bases are shared with TRBD1. CDR3 length: 16 amino acids. Germline CDR1 SGHKS, CDR2 YYEKEE (reference sequence). The J segment lost 1 base and the V segment lost 4 bases, leaving 10 bases of the junction unmatched. The CDR3 is CASSTTPGTVQETQYF. CDR3 in DNA: TGTGCCAGCAGCACCACACCCGGGACAGTCCAAGAGACCCAGTACTTC.

The chain has TRBV15 and TRBJ2-2, with 10 positions matching TRBD2. The CDR3 runs to 16 residues. The V and J ends lost 3 bases and 4 bases, in that order; junction bases with no gene match: 5. The germline V gene has CDR1 LNHNV and CDR2 YYDKDF (reference sequence). CDR3 nucleotide sequence: TGTGCCACCAGCAGGCCTAGCGGGAGAACCACCGGGGAGCTGTTTTTT. It yields the protein CATSRPSGRTTGELFF.

Turning to this clonotype: One base away lies a much larger clone, so this may be a sequencing read error. This chain joins TRBV20-1 and TRBJ2-1; 8 positions agree with TRBD2. This CDR3 has 15 amino acids. Germline CDR1 reads DFQATT; CDR2 reads SNEGSKA (reference sequence). CDR3: CCARRSGSVSDEQFF. In DNA form, the CDR3 reads TGCTGTGCTAGGAGGAGCGGGAGCGTTTCAGATGAGCAGTTCTTC.

This clonotype came up a few times. V is TRBV20-1 and J is TRBJ2-3; 8 nucleotides line up with TRBD1. Germline V lookup: CDR1 DFQATT, CDR2 SNEGSKA (reference sequence). CDR3 size: 15 residues. V was clipped by 5 bases and J by 2 bases; unmatched bases: 9. The CDR3 here is CSAPRGQGATDTQYF. The CDR3 bases are TGCAGTGCTCCTCGGGGGCAGGGGGCCACAGATACGCAGTATTTT.

V is TRBV6-5 and J is TRBJ1-1, with D uncertain. Germline V gene data show CDR1 as MNHEY and CDR2 as SVGAGI. V lost 8 bases and J 5 bases, leaving 12 bases between the germline ends. The CDR3 totals 12 residues. This CDR3 reads CASGEGETEAFF. The CDR3 bases are TGTGCCAGCGGAGAGGGTGAAACTGAAGCTTTCTTT.

The sample holds many counts of this clonotype. The chain has TRBV12-3 or TRBV12-4 and TRBJ2-7; D is ambiguous. CDR3 length: 12 residues. Trimming took off 7 bases at V and 3 bases at J, with 10 bases between the two ends. DNA of the CDR3: TGTGCCAGCAAAGAAGGCGGCTACGAGCAGTACTTC. As protein: CASKEGGYEQYF.

In this sample, this clonotype turned up a few times. The CDR3 here is CASSQQGLAGNEQFF. CDR3 sequence (DNA): TGTGCCAGCAGCCAACAGGGACTAGCGGGTAATGAGCAGTTCTTC. The rearrangement uses TRBV14 and TRBJ2-1; 12 bases are shared with TRBD2. V was pared by 2 bases and J by 7 bases, with 3 bases of the junction left unmatched. CDR1 is SGHDN, CDR2 FVKESK, per germline. This CDR3 contains 15 residues.

This chain connects TRBV29-1 to TRBJ2-1; D is tentatively TRBD1 or TRBD2 (5 bases each). The CDR3 is 12 residues long. CDR1 is SQVTM, CDR2 ANQGSEA, per germline. Trimming shortened V by 1 base and J by 9 bases, and 10 bases separated the two germline ends. CDR3 protein: CSVEVSGTEQFF. CDR3 nucleotide sequence: TGCAGCGTTGAAGTATCAGGGACTGAGCAGTTCTTC.

The rearrangement joins TRBV6-2 or TRBV6-3 to TRBJ2-7; weak D call: TRBD1 (6 bases). The CDR3 is made up of 17 amino acids. The V gene lost 0 bases and the J gene lost 4 bases, with 19 bases spanning the gap. CDR1 is MNHEY and CDR2 is SVGEGT in the germline V gene. The CDR3 nucleotides are TGTGCCAGCAGTTACTCGAGTGTCACAGGGTGGCCTTACGAGCAGTACTTC. Amino acids: CASSYSSVTGWPYEQYF.

V and J are TRBV28 and TRBJ2-1; D call uncertain. In germline, CDR1 is MDHEN, CDR2 SYDVKM. V was shortened by 3 bases and J by 10 bases, with 13 bases between the two germline ends. The CDR3 runs to 13 residues. The chain's CDR3 is CASSFDRISEQFF. CDR3 nucleotide sequence: TGTGCCAGCAGTTTCGATCGAATTTCGGAGCAGTTCTTC.

This chain uses TRBV14 with TRBJ1-5, with TRBD1 matching over 7 bases. With V trimmed by 4 bases and J by 0 bases, 12 bases remained unmatched. Germline-derived CDR1 and CDR2 are SGHDN and FVKESK. There are 18 residues in the CDR3. The CDR3 sequence: CASSPWAGGVYSNQPQHF. DNA of the CDR3: TGTGCCAGCAGCCCCTGGGCAGGGGGGGTATATAGCAATCAGCCCCAGCATTTT.

In this sample, this clonotype turned up a few times. This chain's CDR3 is CSVGPGARYNEQFF. The CDR3 nucleotides are TGCAGCGTTGGTCCGGGGGCGAGGTACAATGAGCAGTTCTTC. The V gene is TRBV29-1, the J gene TRBJ2-1; D is tentatively TRBD1 or TRBD2 (6 bases each). Deletions cut 4 bases from V and 4 bases from J, with 14 bases between. The length of the CDR3 is 14 residues. Germline V lookup: CDR1 SQVTM, CDR2 ANQGSEA.

J is TRBJ1-1 and V is TRBV6-2 or TRBV6-3, with 8 bases matching TRBD1. This CDR3 is 19 amino acids long. The trim removed 1 base at V and 1 base at J, leaving 14 bases unmatched. Germline CDR1 reads MNHEY; CDR2 reads SVGEGT. The CDR3 spells CASSYLDRANGRENTEAFF. CDR3 DNA: TGTGCCAGCAGTTACTTGGACAGGGCCAATGGGCGGGAGAACACTGAAGCTTTCTTT.

Only a few counts were recorded for this clonotype. The gene calls are TRBV25-1 and TRBJ2-4, with 12 positions matching TRBD2. With V trimmed by 5 bases and J by 7 bases, 12 bases remained unmatched. Germline V gene data show CDR1 as MGHDK and CDR2 as SYGVNS. CDR3 length equals 17 residues. The CDR3 DNA reads as TGTGCCAGCAGTAGAACCCTAGCGGGAGGGGGTGGGAACATTCAGTACTTC. Translating gives CASSRTLAGGGGNIQYF. The entire variable domain, with the rest obtained from reference TRBV25-1 and TRBJ2-4, is as follows: EADIYQTPRYLVIGTGKKITLECSQTMGHDKMYWYQQDPGMELHLIHYSYGVNSTEKGDLSSESTVSRIRTEHFPLTLESARPSHTSQYLCASSRTLAGGGGNIQYFGAGTRLSVL.

In this sample, this clonotype turned up a few times. CDR3 region: CASSYWGNVATEAFF. CDR3 coding DNA: TGTGCCAGCAGTTACTGGGGTAATGTGGCCACTGAAGCTTTCTTT. V and J are TRBV6-5 and TRBJ1-1; D call uncertain. The CDR3 is made up of 15 amino acids. Trimming shortened V by 1 base and J by 4 bases, and 13 bases separated the two germline ends. Germline lookup yields CDR1 MNHEY and CDR2 SVGAGI.

V usage is TRBV12-3 or TRBV12-4 and J usage is TRBJ1-2, with D possibly TRBD1 on 6 matching bases. V shed 5 bases and J shed 8 bases, with 24 bases lying between them. This CDR3 is built from 16 residues. As DNA, the CDR3 is TGTGCCAGCAGTCGCTCCGGGATCGGGGGGGGCCGAGGCTACACCTTC. It is translated as CASSRSGIGGGRGYTF.

This clonotype was observed many times. The gene calls are TRBV20-1 and TRBJ1-1; maybe TRBD1 (6 bases). The CDR3 is 13 residues long. The germline gives CDR1 DFQATT, CDR2 SNEGSKA (reference sequence). V lost 4 bases and J 5 bases, leaving 14 bases between the germline ends. CDR3 bases: TGCAGTGCTACACGGGACATGTGGACTGAAGCTTTCTTT. Residues: CSATRDMWTEAFF.